This T cell receptor (beta chain) derives from a study of CD8 T cells in Susac syndrome. Only one count was recorded for this clonotype. Random-hexamer reverse transcription was applied to roughly 0.5 to 1 ug RNA. TCRdb reanalysed the immunoSEQ multiplex PCR reads using MiXCR and keeps one entry per CDR3 protein. The profile shows about 120,000 distinct CDR3 sequences, about nine tenths of them singletons. Per the germline V gene, CDR1 is LGHNA and CDR2 is YSLEER. V gave up 0 bases and J gave up 4 bases, with 9 bases separating them. The CDR3 contains 14 residues. This chain connects TRBV4-3 to TRBJ1-2, with D uncertain. Specimen: CD8+ T cells from PBMCs. This clonotype originated in a human donor in good health. CDR3: CASSQDGRSYGYTF. CDR3 bases: TGCGCCAGCAGCCAAGATGGACGAAGCTATGGCTACACCTTC.